Listed below are T cell receptor beta chains from one sample, sequenced in a study of blood T cell repertoires in COVID-19. Assay: immunoSEQ multiplex PCR; the TCRdb copy retains only in-frame clones and omits some. The repertoire holds about 130,000 clones, with roughly four fifths as singletons. The sequenced sample was PBMCs or T cells enriched from blood (not recorded which). These receptors were taken from a man aged 25-40 years who had recovered from COVID-19. The CDR3 runs from the conserved cysteine through the conserved F or W. D genes are given only for firm matches. The size field is filled for only some rows; it gives once, few, many or a size class.

v_gene: TRBV27
j_gene: TRBJ1-1
len: 14
abundance: .
d_gene: .
CDR3nt: TGTGCCAGCAGCCACGTTTGGGGCAGCACTGAAGCTTTCTTT
CDR3aa: CASSHVWGSTEAFF

v_gene: TRBV20-1
j_gene: TRBJ1-2
len: 8
abundance: .
d_gene: TRBD1
CDR3nt: TGCAGTGCTGGGGGGACAGCCTTC
CDR3aa: CSAGGTAF

v_gene: TRBV19
j_gene: TRBJ1-1
len: 15
abundance: .
d_gene: TRBD1
CDR3nt: TGTGCCAGTAGTGCTCTTTCAGGGGGGAACACTGAAGCTTTCTTT
CDR3aa: CASSALSGGNTEAFF

v_gene: TRBV24-1
j_gene: TRBJ1-2
len: 16
abundance: .
d_gene: .
CDR3nt: TGTGCCACCAGTGATTTGGGTTACAGAACTAACTATGGCTACACCTTC
CDR3aa: CATSDLGYRTNYGYTF

v_gene: TRBV10-1
j_gene: TRBJ2-7
len: 16
abundance: .
d_gene: .
CDR3nt: TGCGCCAGCAGTGAGTCCTCGGGACTTGATGCCTACGAGCAGTACTTC
CDR3aa: CASSESSGLDAYEQYF

v_gene: TRBV4-1
j_gene: TRBJ2-7
len: 15
abundance: .
d_gene: TRBD1
CDR3nt: TGCGCCAGCAGCCGCGGACAGGGGAACCCCTACGAGCAGTACTTC
CDR3aa: CASSRGQGNPYEQYF

v_gene: TRBV5-4
j_gene: TRBJ1-1
len: 15
abundance: .
d_gene: TRBD1
CDR3nt: TGTGCCAGCGTGGGACAGGGAAAAACGGTCACTGAAGCTTTCTTT
CDR3aa: CASVGQGKTVTEAFF

v_gene: TRBV27
j_gene: TRBJ1-4
len: 14
abundance: .
d_gene: .
CDR3nt: TGTGCCAGCAGTTCTACAGGGAATAGTGAAAAACTGTTTTTT
CDR3aa: CASSSTGNSEKLFF

v_gene: TRBV6-6
j_gene: TRBJ2-6
len: 16
abundance: .
d_gene: .
CDR3nt: TGTGCCAGCATACCCGGGGGGCGATCTGGGGCCAACGTCCTGACTTTC
CDR3aa: CASIPGGRSGANVLTF

v_gene: TRBV3-1/TRBV3-2
j_gene: TRBJ1-2
len: 15
abundance: .
d_gene: TRBD1
CDR3nt: TGTGCCAGCAGCAACCCCCGGGACAGAGCCTATGGCTACACCTTC
CDR3aa: CASSNPRDRAYGYTF

v_gene: TRBV7-6
j_gene: TRBJ2-1
len: 14
abundance: .
d_gene: .
CDR3nt: TGTGCCAGCAGCTTGACAGGGAGGAAGAATGAGCAGTTCTTC
CDR3aa: CASSLTGRKNEQFF

v_gene: TRBV3-1/TRBV3-2
j_gene: TRBJ1-1
len: 14
abundance: .
d_gene: .
CDR3nt: TGTGCCAGCAGCGCAAGACACCCGAACACTGAAGCTTTCTTT
CDR3aa: CASSARHPNTEAFF

v_gene: TRBV4-2
j_gene: TRBJ2-3
len: 16
abundance: .
d_gene: TRBD2
CDR3nt: TGTGCCAGCAGCCAAGATCTAGCGGGAGGGCCAGATACGCAGTATTTT
CDR3aa: CASSQDLAGGPDTQYF

v_gene: TRBV5-1
j_gene: TRBJ2-7
len: 15
abundance: .
d_gene: TRBD2
CDR3nt: TGCGCCAGCAGCTTGGCCGGGACTAGCGGCTACGAGCAGTACTTC
CDR3aa: CASSLAGTSGYEQYF

v_gene: TRBV2
j_gene: TRBJ1-1
len: 13
abundance: once
d_gene: .
CDR3nt: TGTGCCAGCAGTGAAGACGGGAACACTGAAGCTTTCTTT
CDR3aa: CASSEDGNTEAFF

v_gene: TRBV6-4
j_gene: TRBJ2-1
len: 13
abundance: few
d_gene: TRBD2
CDR3nt: TGTGCCAGCAGTGGAAGCGGGAGCATGGAGCAGTTCTTC
CDR3aa: CASSGSGSMEQFF

v_gene: TRBV25-1
j_gene: TRBJ1-6
len: 14
abundance: .
d_gene: .
CDR3nt: TGTGCCAGCAGGCAGGGCCTGAGATACTCACCCCTCCACTTT
CDR3aa: CASRQGLRYSPLHF

v_gene: TRBV7-3
j_gene: TRBJ1-2
len: 17
abundance: few
d_gene: TRBD1
CDR3nt: TGTGCCAGCAGTTTAGAATCTATGGACAGGGATAACTATGGCTACACCTTC
CDR3aa: CASSLESMDRDNYGYTF

v_gene: TRBV12-3/TRBV12-4
j_gene: TRBJ2-5
len: 13
abundance: .
d_gene: .
CDR3nt: TGTGCCAGCAGTTTTGCAGTGGAAGAGACCCAGTACTTC
CDR3aa: CASSFAVEETQYF

v_gene: TRBV12-5
j_gene: TRBJ2-7
len: 15
abundance: .
d_gene: TRBD1
CDR3nt: TGTGCTAGTGGTGCCGGGACAGGTCCTTCTTACGAGCAGTACTTC
CDR3aa: CASGAGTGPSYEQYF

v_gene: TRBV18
j_gene: TRBJ1-4
len: 15
abundance: .
d_gene: .
CDR3nt: TGTGCCAGCTCACCACAGGGAGCAACTAATGAAAAACTGTTTTTT
CDR3aa: CASSPQGATNEKLFF

v_gene: TRBV21-1
j_gene: TRBJ1-5
len: 14
abundance: .
d_gene: .
CDR3nt: TGTGCCAGCAGCGGGGCCAGGGGGTATCAGCCCCAGCATTTT
CDR3aa: CASSGARGYQPQHF

v_gene: TRBV5-1
j_gene: TRBJ1-1
len: 14
abundance: .
d_gene: .
CDR3nt: TGCGCCAGCAGCTTCGACACAGGAAACACTGAAGCTTTCTTT
CDR3aa: CASSFDTGNTEAFF

v_gene: TRBV7-2
j_gene: TRBJ1-6
len: 15
abundance: .
d_gene: .
CDR3nt: TGTGCCAGCAGCTTAGAATCGGGGGACAATTCACCCCTCCACTTT
CDR3aa: CASSLESGDNSPLHF

v_gene: TRBV30
j_gene: TRBJ1-1
len: 14
abundance: .
d_gene: .
CDR3nt: TGTGCCGGGGGCCCTATCAGGGGTGGCACTGAAGCTTTCTTT
CDR3aa: CAGGPIRGGTEAFF

v_gene: TRBV27
j_gene: TRBJ1-2
len: 15
abundance: once
d_gene: .
CDR3nt: TGTGCCAGCAGTCCCTCGGGGGGCTTGGGCTCTGGCTACACCTTC
CDR3aa: CASSPSGGLGSGYTF

v_gene: TRBV29-1
j_gene: TRBJ2-1
len: 14
abundance: .
d_gene: .
CDR3nt: TGCAGCACCGTCCCAGCGAGCTCCTACAATGAGCAGTTCTTC
CDR3aa: CSTVPASSYNEQFF

v_gene: TRBV27
j_gene: TRBJ2-2
len: 18
abundance: .
d_gene: TRBD2
CDR3nt: TGTGCCAGCAGTCTCAGCTTAGCGGGAGGGCCGGTAACCGGGGAGCTGTTTTTT
CDR3aa: CASSLSLAGGPVTGELFF

v_gene: TRBV14
j_gene: TRBJ1-1
len: 15
abundance: once
d_gene: TRBD1
CDR3nt: TGTGCCAGCAGCCCCTACAGGGGGGGGAGCACTGAAGCTTTCTTT
CDR3aa: CASSPYRGGSTEAFF

v_gene: TRBV6-5
j_gene: TRBJ1-1
len: 14
abundance: .
d_gene: .
CDR3nt: TGTGCCAGCAGTTACAACCAGGGTGACACTGAAGCTTTCTTT
CDR3aa: CASSYNQGDTEAFF

v_gene: TRBV10-2
j_gene: TRBJ2-7
len: 14
abundance: .
d_gene: .
CDR3nt: TGCGCCAGCAGGGTACAGTCCTACCCTAACGAGCAGTACTTC
CDR3aa: CASRVQSYPNEQYF

v_gene: TRBV18
j_gene: TRBJ1-1
len: 14
abundance: .
d_gene: .
CDR3nt: TGTGCCAGCTCACCGGACACTTTGAACACTGAAGCTTTCTTT
CDR3aa: CASSPDTLNTEAFF